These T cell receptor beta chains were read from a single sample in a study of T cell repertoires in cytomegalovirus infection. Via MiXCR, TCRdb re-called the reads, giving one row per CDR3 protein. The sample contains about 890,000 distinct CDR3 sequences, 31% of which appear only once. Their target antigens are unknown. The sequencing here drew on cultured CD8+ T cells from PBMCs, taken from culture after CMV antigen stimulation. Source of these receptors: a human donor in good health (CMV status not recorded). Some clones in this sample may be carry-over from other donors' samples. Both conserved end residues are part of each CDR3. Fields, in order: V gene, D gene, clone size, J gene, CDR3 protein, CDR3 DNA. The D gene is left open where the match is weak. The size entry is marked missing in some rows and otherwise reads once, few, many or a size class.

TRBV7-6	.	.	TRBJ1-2	CASSPTPGQGSNYGYTF	TGTGCCAGCAGCCCCACCCCGGGGCAGGGCAGTAACTATGGCTACACCTTC
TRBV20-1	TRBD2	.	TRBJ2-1	CSARTSGDNEQFF	TGCAGTGCTCGGACTAGCGGGGACAATGAGCAGTTCTTC
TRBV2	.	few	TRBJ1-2	CATRLGDGYTF	TGTGCCACCCGGCTAGGGGACGGCTACACCTTC
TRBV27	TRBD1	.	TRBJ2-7	CASRSGTGGWYEQYF	TGTGCCAGCAGGTCCGGGACAGGGGGCTGGTACGAGCAGTACTTC
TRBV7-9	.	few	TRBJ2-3	CASSLGGVGSTDTQYF	TGTGCCAGCAGCTTAGGGGGTGTCGGGAGCACAGATACGCAGTATTTT
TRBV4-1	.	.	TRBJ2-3	CASSQGGSTSTDTQYF	TGCGCCAGCAGCCAAGGGGGTAGCACTAGCACAGATACGCAGTATTTT
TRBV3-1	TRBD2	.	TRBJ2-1	CASSHAGGIEQFF	TGTGCCAGCAGCCACGCGGGGGGCATAGAGCAGTTCTTC
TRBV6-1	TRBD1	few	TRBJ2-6	CASTIGTGVSGANVLTF	TGTGCCAGCACTATAGGGACAGGGGTTTCTGGGGCCAACGTCCTGACTTTC
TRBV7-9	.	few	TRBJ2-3	CASTPPGLPRADTQYF	TGTGCCAGCACCCCCCCCGGGCTACCGCGGGCAGATACGCAGTATTTT
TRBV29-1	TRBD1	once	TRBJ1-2	CSVEVRMRDSFSLGYGYTF	TGCAGCGTTGAAGTCCGAATGCGGGACAGCTTTTCCTTGGGCTATGGCTACACCTTC
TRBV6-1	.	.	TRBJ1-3	CASSQQGNTIYF	TGTGCCAGCAGTCAACAGGGTAACACCATATATTTT
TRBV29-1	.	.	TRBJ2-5	CSVVFQGETQYF	TGCAGCGTTGTATTTCAGGGAGAGACCCAGTACTTC
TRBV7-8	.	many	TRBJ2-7	CASSLELGRGRYEQYF	TGTGCCAGCAGCTTAGAACTGGGTAGAGGACGCTACGAGCAGTACTTC
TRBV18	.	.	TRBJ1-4	CASSPVQEQLNEKLFF	TGTGCCAGCTCACCTGTACAGGAGCAACTTAATGAAAAACTGTTTTTT
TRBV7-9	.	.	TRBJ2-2	CASSLFREDTGELFF	TGTGCCAGCAGCTTATTCAGGGAAGACACCGGGGAGCTGTTTTTT
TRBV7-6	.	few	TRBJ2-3	CASSLLRGGRTDTQYF	TGTGCCAGCAGCTTACTTAGGGGGGGTCGCACAGATACGCAGTATTTT
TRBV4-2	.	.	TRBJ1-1	CASSQERTATTEAFF	TGTGCCAGCAGCCAAGAAAGGACAGCCACCACTGAAGCTTTCTTT
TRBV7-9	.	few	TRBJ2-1	CASRQTREEQFF	TGTGCCAGCAGACAGACTAGGGAGGAGCAGTTCTTC
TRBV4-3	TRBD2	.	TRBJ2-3	CASSQDLPGGLRDTQYF	TGCGCCAGCAGCCAAGATTTACCGGGAGGATTGAGAGATACGCAGTATTTT
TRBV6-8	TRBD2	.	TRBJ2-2	CASLKDPSGGTSTGELFF	TGTGCCAGCCTAAAGGACCCTAGCGGGGGGACGAGCACCGGGGAGCTGTTTTTT
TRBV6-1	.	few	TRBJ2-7	CASSEVGTPTYEQYF	TGTGCCAGCAGTGAAGTGGGGACACCAACCTACGAGCAGTACTTC
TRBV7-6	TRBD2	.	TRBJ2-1	CASSPSPAGAYNEQFF	TGTGCCAGCAGCCCCTCCCCAGCGGGGGCCTACAATGAGCAGTTCTTC
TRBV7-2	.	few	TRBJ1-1	CASSLYLSEAFF	TGTGCCAGCAGCTTATATCTTTCTGAAGCTTTCTTT
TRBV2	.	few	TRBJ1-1	CASSEARTVFPPEAFF	TGTGCCAGCAGTGAAGCCCGGACAGTGTTCCCCCCTGAAGCTTTCTTT
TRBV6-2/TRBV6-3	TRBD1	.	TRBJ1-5	CASSHRDRYSNQPQHF	TGTGCCAGCAGCCACCGGGACAGATATAGCAATCAGCCCCAGCATTTT
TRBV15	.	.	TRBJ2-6	CATEGPLDSGANVLTF	TGTGCCACGGAGGGTCCTTTAGACTCTGGGGCCAACGTCCTGACTTTC
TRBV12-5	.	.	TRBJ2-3	CASGFLLGTSTDTQYF	TGTGCTAGTGGTTTTCTACTAGGAACTAGCACAGATACGCAGTATTTT
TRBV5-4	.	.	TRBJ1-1	CASSPDKGPPGPRGSEAFF	TGTGCCAGCAGCCCGGATAAGGGACCTCCGGGGCCAAGGGGCTCTGAAGCTTTCTTT
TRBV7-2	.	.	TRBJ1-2	CASSLDWGPRYGYTF	TGTGCCAGCAGCTTAGACTGGGGGCCAAGGTATGGCTACACCTTC
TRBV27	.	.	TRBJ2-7	CASSHDRNYEQYF	TGTGCCAGCAGTCACGACAGAAACTACGAGCAGTACTTC
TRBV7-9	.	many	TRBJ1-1	CASTPVGGQNTEAFF	TGTGCCAGCACTCCGGTAGGGGGACAGAACACTGAAGCTTTCTTT
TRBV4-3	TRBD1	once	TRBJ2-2	CASSHAPGQGSGELFF	TGCGCCAGCAGCCACGCTCCGGGACAGGGGAGCGGGGAGCTGTTTTTT
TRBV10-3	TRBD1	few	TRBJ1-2	CATLTGRSYGYTF	TGTGCCACCCTGACAGGGAGAAGCTATGGCTACACCTTC
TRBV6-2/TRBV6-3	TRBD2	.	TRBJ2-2	CASRDPGLAGTGELFF	TGTGCCAGCAGAGATCCGGGACTAGCGGGCACCGGGGAGCTGTTTTTT
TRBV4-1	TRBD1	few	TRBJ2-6	CASSQDRTGVGTGANVLTF	TGCGCCAGCAGCCAAGATCGGACAGGGGTCGGTACTGGGGCCAACGTCCTGACTTTC
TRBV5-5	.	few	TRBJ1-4	CASSLEWGVRTDEKLFF	TGTGCCAGCAGCTTGGAGTGGGGAGTTAGGACGGATGAAAAACTGTTTTTT
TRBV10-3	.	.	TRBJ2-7	CAISEGTGYEQYF	TGTGCCATCAGTGAAGGGACGGGTTACGAGCAGTACTTC
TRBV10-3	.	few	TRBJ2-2	CAIRGIDTGELFF	TGTGCCATCAGGGGTATCGACACCGGGGAGCTGTTTTTT
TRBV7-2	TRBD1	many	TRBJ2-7	CASSTDRGYPYEQYF	TGTGCCAGCAGCACAGACAGGGGGTACCCCTACGAGCAGTACTTC
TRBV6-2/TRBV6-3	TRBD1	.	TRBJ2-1	CASSMGTGPNYNEQFF	TGTGCCAGCAGTATGGGGACAGGGCCCAACTACAATGAGCAGTTCTTC
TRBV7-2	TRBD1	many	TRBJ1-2	CASSLLDRGRRNYGYTF	TGTGCCAGCAGCCTACTCGACAGGGGGCGGCGCAACTATGGCTACACCTTC
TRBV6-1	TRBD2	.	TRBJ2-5	CASTVTSGVQETQYF	TGTGCCAGCACTGTGACTAGCGGGGTACAAGAGACCCAGTACTTC
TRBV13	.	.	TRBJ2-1	CASSQSWGPLEQFF	TGTGCCAGCAGCCAATCCTGGGGGCCACTCGAGCAGTTCTTC
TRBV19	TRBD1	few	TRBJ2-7	CASSIGAGQGPQRYF	TGTGCCAGTAGTATAGGAGCTGGACAGGGGCCTCAGCGGTACTTC
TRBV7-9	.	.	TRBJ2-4	CASSSTETVAKNIQYF	TGTGCCAGCAGCTCTACAGAGACTGTAGCCAAAAACATTCAGTACTTC
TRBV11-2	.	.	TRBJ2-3	CASSLDVGSSTDTQYF	TGTGCCAGCAGCTTAGATGTCGGGTCATCCACAGATACGCAGTATTTT